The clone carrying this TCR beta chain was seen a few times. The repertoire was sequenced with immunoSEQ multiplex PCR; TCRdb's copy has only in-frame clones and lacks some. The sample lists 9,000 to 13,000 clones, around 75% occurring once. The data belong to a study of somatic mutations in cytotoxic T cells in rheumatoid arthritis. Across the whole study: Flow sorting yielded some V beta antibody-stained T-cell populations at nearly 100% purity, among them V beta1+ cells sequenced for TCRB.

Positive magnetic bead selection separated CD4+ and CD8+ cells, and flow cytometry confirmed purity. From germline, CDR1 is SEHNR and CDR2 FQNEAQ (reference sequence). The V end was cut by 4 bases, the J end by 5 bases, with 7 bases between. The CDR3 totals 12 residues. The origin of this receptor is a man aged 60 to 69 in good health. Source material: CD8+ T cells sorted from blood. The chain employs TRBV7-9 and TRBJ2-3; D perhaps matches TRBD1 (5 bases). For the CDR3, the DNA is TGTGCCAGCAGCTCCGACAGAGATACGCAGTATTTT. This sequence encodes CASSSDRDTQYF.